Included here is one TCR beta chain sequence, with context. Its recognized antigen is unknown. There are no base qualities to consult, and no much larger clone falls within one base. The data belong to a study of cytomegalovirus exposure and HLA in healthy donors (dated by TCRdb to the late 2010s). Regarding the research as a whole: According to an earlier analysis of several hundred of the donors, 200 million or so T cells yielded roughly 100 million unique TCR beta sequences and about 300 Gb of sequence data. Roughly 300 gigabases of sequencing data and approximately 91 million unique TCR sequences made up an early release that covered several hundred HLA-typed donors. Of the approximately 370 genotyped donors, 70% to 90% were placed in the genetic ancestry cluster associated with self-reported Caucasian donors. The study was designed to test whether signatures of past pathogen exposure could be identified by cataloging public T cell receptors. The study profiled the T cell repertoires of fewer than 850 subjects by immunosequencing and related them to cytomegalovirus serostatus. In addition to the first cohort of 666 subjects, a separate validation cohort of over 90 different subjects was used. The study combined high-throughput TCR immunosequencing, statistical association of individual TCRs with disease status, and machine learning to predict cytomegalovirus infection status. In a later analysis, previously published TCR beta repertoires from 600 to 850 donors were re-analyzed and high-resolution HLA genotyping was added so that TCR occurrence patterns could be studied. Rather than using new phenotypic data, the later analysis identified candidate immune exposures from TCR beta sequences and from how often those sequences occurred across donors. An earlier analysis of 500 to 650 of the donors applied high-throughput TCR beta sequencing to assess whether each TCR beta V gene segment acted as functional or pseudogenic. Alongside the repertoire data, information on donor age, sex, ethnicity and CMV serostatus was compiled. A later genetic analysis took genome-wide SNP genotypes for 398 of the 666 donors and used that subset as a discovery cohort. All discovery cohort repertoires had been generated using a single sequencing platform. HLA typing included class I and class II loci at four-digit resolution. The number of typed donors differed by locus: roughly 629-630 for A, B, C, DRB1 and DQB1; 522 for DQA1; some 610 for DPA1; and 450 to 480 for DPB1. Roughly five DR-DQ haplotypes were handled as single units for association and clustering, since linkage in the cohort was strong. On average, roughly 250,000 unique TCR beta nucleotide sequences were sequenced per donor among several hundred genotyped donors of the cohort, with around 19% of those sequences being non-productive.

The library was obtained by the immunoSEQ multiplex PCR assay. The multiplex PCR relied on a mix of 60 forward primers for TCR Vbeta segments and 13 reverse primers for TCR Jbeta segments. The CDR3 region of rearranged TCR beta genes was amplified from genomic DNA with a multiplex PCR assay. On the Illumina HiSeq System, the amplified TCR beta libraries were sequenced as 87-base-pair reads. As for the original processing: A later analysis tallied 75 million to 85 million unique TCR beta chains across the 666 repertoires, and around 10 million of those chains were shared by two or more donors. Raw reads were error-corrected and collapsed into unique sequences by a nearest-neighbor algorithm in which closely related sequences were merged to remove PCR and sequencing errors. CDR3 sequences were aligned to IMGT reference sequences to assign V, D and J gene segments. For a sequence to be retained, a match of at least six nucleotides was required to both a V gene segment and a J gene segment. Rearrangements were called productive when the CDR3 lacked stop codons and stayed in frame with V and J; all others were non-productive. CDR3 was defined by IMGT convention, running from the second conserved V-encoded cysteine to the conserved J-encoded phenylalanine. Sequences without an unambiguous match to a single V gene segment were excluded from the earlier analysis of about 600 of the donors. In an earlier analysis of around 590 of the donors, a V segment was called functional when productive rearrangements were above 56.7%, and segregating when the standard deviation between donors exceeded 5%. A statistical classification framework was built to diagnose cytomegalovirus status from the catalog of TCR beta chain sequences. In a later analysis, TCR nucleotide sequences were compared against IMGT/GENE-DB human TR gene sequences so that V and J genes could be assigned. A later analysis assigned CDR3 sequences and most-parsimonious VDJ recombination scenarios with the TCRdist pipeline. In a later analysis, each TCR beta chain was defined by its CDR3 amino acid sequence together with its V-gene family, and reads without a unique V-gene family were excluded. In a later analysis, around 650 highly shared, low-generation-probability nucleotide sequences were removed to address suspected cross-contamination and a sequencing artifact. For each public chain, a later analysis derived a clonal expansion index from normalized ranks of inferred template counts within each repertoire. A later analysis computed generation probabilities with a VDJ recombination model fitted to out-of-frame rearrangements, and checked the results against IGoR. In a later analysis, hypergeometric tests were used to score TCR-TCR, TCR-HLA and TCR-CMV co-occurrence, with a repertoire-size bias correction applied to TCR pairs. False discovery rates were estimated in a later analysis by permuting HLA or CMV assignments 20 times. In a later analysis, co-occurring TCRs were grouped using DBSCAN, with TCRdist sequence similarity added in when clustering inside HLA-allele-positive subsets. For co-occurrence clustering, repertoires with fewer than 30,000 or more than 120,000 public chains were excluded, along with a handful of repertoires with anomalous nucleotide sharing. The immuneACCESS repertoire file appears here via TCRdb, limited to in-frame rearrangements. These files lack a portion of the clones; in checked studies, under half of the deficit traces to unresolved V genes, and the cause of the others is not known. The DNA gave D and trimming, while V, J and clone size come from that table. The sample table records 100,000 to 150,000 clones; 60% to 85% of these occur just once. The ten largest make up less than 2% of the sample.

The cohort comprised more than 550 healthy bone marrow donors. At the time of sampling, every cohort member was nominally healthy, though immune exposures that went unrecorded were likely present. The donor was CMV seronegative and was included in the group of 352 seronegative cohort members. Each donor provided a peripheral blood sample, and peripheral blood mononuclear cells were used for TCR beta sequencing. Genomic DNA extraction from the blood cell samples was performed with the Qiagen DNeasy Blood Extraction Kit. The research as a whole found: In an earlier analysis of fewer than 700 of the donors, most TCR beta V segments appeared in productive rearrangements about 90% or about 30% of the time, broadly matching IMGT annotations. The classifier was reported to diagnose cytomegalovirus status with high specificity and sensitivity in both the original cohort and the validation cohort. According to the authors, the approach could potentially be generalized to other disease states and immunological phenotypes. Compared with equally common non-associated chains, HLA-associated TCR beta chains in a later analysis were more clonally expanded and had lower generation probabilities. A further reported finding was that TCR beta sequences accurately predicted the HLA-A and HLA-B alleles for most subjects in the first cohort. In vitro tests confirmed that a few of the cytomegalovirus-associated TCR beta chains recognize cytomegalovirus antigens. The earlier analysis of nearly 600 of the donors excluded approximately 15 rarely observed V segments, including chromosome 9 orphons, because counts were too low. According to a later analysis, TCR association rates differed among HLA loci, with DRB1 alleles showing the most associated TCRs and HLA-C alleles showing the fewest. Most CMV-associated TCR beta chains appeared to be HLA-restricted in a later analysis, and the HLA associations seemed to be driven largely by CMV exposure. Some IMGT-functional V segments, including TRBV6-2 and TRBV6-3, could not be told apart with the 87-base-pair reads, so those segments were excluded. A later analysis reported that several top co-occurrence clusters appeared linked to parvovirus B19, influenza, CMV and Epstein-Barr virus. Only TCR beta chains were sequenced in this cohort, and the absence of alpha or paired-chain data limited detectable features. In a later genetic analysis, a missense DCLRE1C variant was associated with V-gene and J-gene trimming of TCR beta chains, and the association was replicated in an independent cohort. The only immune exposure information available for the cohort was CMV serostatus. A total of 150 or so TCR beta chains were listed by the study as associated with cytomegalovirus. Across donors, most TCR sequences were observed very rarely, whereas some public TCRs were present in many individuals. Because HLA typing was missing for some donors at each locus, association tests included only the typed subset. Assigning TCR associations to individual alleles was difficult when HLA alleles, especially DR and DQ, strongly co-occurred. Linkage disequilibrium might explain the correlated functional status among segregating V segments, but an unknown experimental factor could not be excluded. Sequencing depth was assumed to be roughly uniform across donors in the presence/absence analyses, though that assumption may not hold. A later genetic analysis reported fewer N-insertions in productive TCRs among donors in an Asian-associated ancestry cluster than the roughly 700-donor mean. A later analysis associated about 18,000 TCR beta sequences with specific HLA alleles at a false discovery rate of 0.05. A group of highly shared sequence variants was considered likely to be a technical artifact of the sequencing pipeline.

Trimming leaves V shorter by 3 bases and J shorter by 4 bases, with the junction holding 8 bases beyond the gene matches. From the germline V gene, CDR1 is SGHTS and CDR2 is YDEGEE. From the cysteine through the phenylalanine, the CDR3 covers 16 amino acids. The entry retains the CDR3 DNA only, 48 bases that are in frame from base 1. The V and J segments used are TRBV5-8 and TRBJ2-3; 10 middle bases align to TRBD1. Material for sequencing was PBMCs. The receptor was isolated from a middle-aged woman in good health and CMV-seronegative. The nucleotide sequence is TGTGCCAGCAGCTACCACCCGGGACAGGGGTCAGATACGCAGTATTTT. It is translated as CASSYHPGQGSDTQYF.